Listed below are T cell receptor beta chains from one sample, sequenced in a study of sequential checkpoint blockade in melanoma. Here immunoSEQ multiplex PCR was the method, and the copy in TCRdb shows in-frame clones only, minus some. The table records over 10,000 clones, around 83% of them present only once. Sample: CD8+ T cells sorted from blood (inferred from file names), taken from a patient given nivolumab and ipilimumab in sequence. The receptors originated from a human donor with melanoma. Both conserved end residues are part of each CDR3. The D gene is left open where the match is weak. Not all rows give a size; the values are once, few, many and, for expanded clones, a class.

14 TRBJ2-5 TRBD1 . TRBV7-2 CASSFSRGLETQYF TGTGCCAGCAGCTTTTCCAGGGGGCTTGAGACCCAGTACTTC
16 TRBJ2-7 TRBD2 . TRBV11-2 CASSLEASGVIYEQYF TGTGCCAGCAGCTTAGAGGCTAGCGGGGTCATCTACGAGCAGTACTTC
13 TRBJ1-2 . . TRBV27 CASSLESGDGYTF TGTGCCAGCAGTTTAGAGAGCGGGGACGGCTACACCTTC
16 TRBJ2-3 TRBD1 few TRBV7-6 CASSAHWDRVADTQYF TGTGCCAGCAGCGCACACTGGGACAGGGTTGCAGATACGCAGTATTTT
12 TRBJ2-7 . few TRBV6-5 CASSPHRYEQYF TGTGCCAGCAGCCCGCACCGGTACGAGCAGTACTTC
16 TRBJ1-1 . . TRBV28 CASSLRRGQTNTEAFF TGTGCCAGCAGTTTACGAAGAGGACAGACGAACACTGAAGCTTTCTTT
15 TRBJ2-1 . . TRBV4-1 CASSQDASSYNEQFF TGCGCCAGCAGCCAAGACGCCAGCTCCTACAATGAGCAGTTCTTC
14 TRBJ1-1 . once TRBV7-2 CASSLGLRGREAFF TGTGCCAGCAGCTTAGGGCTTAGGGGTCGGGAGGCTTTCTTT
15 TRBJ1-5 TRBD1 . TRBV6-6 CASTTRDREGQPQHF TGTGCCAGCACCACCCGGGACAGGGAGGGTCAGCCCCAGCATTTT
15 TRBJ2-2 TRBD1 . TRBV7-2 CASSLTGGRTGELFF TGTGCCAGCAGCCTAACAGGGGGTCGGACCGGGGAGCTGTTTTTT
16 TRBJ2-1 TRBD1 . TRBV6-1 CASSELGTELHNEQFF TGTGCCAGCAGTGAACTAGGGACAGAACTCCACAATGAGCAGTTCTTC
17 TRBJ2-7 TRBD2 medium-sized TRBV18 CASSPPSGGIHSYEQYF TGTGCCAGCTCACCACCTAGCGGGGGGATCCACTCCTACGAGCAGTACTTC
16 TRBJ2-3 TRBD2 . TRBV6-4 CASSDSSGGGQDTQYF TGTGCCAGCAGTGACTCGAGCGGGGGGGGTCAGGATACGCAGTATTTT
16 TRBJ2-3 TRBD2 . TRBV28 CASSPASGGGADTQYF TGTGCCAGCAGTCCGGCTAGCGGGGGCGGGGCAGATACGCAGTATTTT
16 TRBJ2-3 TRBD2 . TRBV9 CASSVGGAGGTDTQYF TGTGCCAGCAGCGTAGGTGGTGCGGGGGGCACAGATACGCAGTATTTT
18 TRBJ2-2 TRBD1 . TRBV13 CASSLGQGVLANTGELFF TGTGCCAGCAGCTTAGGGCAGGGGGTTCTTGCGAACACCGGGGAGCTGTTTTTT
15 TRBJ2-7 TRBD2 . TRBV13 CASSFSGGAWDEQYF TGTGCCAGCAGCTTTAGCGGGGGGGCCTGGGACGAGCAGTACTTC
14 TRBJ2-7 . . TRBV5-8 CASSLRWSSYEQYF TGTGCCAGCAGCTTGAGGTGGAGCTCCTACGAGCAGTACTTC
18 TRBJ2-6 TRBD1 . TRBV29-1 CSVEGEGQGASVANVLTF TGCAGCGTTGAAGGGGAGGGACAGGGGGCGAGTGTGGCCAACGTCCTGACTTTC
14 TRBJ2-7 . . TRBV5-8 CASSFGGRGYEQYF TGTGCCAGCAGCTTCGGGGGGCGCGGGTACGAGCAGTACTTC
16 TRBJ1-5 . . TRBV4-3 CASSQDWEGSNQPQHF TGCGCCAGCAGCCAAGATTGGGAGGGGAGCAATCAGCCCCAGCATTTT
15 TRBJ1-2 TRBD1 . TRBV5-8 CASSLGTGDARGYTF TGTGCCAGCAGCTTGGGGACAGGGGATGCGCGTGGCTACACCTTC
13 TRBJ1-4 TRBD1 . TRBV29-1 CSVVDRTNEKLFF TGCAGCGTAGTGGACAGGACTAATGAAAAACTGTTTTTT
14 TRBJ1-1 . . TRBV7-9 CASSFAGPNTEAFF TGTGCCAGCAGCTTCGCAGGGCCGAACACTGAAGCTTTCTTT
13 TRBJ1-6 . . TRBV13 CASSQGWDSPLHF TGTGCCAGCAGCCAGGGATGGGATTCACCCCTCCACTTT
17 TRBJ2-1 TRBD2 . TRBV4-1 CASSQDDLAGVNNEQFF TGCGCCAGCAGCCAAGATGATCTAGCGGGGGTGAACAATGAGCAGTTCTTC
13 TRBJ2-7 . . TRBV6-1 CASSEPYSYEQYF TGTGCCAGCAGTGAACCCTACTCCTACGAGCAGTACTTC
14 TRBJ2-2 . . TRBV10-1 CASSESRTTGELFF TGCGCCAGCAGTGAGTCGAGGACAACCGGGGAGCTGTTTTTT
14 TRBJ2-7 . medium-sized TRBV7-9 CASSLHGTPYEQYF TGTGCCAGCAGCCTGCACGGGACACCTTACGAGCAGTACTTC
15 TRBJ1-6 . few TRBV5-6 CASSLDGGYNSPLHF TGTGCCAGCAGCTTAGACGGCGGTTATAATTCACCCCTCCACTTT
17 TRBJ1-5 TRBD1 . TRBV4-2 CASSQIRTGKLGQPQHF TGTGCCAGCAGCCAAATCCGGACAGGGAAATTAGGCCAGCCCCAGCATTTT
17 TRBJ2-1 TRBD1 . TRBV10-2 CASSVWSTGQAYNEQFF TGCGCCAGCAGTGTGTGGAGTACGGGACAGGCTTACAATGAGCAGTTCTTC
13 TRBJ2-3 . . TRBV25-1 CASSDTSRWGQYF TGTGCCAGCAGTGATACTAGCCGTTGGGGGCAGTATTTT
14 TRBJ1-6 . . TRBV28 CASSFPGGNSPLHF TGTGCCAGCAGTTTTCCTGGGGGGAATTCACCCCTCCACTTT
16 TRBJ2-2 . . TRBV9 CASSANRGHSNSELFF TGTGCCAGCAGCGCCAATAGAGGGCACTCCAATTCGGAGCTGTTTTTT
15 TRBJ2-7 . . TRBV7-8 CASSLGGRGPYEQYF TGTGCCAGCAGCTTAGGGGGCAGGGGTCCCTACGAGCAGTACTTC
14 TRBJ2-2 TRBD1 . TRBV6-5 CASSTDRGSGELFF TGTGCCAGCAGTACGGACAGGGGTTCCGGGGAGCTGTTTTTT
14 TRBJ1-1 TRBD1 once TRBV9 CASSVAPGGTEAFF TGTGCCAGCAGCGTAGCGCCAGGGGGCACTGAAGCTTTCTTT
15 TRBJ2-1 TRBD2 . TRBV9 CATQRLAGGANEQFF TGTGCCACCCAAAGGCTGGCGGGGGGAGCCAATGAGCAGTTCTTC
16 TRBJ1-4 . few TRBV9 CASSVEVDRLNEKLFF TGTGCCAGCAGCGTAGAGGTTGACAGGCTTAATGAAAAACTGTTTTTT
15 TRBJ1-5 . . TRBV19 CASSRYTGSGQPQHF TGTGCCAGTAGTCGATATACAGGGTCCGGGCAGCCCCAGCATTTT
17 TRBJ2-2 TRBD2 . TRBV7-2 CASSFSGTSPDTGELFF TGTGCCAGCAGCTTTTCCGGGACTAGCCCAGACACCGGGGAGCTGTTTTTT
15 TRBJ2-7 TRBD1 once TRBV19 CASSVQGLSSYEQYF TGTGCCAGTAGCGTACAGGGGCTCAGCTCCTACGAGCAGTACTTC
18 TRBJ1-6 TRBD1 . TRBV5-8 CASSQVTTGSSYNSPLHF TGCGCCAGCAGCCAAGTGACGACAGGGAGCTCCTATAATTCACCCCTCCACTTT
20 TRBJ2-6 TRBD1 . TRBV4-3 CASSQLILTGKFSGANVLTF TGCGCCAGCAGCCAACTGATTCTGACAGGGAAGTTCTCTGGGGCCAACGTCCTGACTTTC